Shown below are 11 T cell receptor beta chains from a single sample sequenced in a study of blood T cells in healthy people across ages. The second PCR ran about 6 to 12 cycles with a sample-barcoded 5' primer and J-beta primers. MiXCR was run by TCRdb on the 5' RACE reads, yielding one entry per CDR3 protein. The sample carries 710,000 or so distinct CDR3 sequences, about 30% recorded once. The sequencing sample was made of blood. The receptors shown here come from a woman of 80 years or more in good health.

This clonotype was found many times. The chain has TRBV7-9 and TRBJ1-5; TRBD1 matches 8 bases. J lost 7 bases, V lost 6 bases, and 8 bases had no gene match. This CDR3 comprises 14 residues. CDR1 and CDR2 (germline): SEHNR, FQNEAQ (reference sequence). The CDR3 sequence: CASSYGQGDQPQHF. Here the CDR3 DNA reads TGTGCCAGCAGTTACGGACAGGGAGACCAGCCCCAGCATTTT.

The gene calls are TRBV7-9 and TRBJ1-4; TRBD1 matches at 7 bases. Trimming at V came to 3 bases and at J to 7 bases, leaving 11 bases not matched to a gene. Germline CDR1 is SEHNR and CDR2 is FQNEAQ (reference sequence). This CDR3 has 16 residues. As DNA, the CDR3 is TGTGCCAGCAGCTTGTGGACCGGGACAGCGATTGAAAAACTGTTTTTT. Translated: CASSLWTGTAIEKLFF.

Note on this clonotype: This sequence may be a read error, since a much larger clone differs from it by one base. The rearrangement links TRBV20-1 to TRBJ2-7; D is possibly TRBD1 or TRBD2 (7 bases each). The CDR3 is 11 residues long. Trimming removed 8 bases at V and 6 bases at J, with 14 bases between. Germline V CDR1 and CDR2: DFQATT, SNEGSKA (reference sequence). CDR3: CSSRGGFEQYF. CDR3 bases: TGCAGTTCCAGGGGGGGCTTCGAGCAGTACTTC.

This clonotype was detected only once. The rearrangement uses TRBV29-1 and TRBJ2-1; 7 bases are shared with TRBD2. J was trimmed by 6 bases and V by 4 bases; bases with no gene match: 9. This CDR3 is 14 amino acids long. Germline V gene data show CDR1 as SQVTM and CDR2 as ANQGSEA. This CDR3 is CSVGRGGRANEQFF. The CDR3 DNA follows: TGCAGCGTTGGTCGCGGCGGGAGAGCCAATGAGCAGTTCTTC.

CDR3 in DNA: TGTGCCAGCAGTGAGAAGTGGGGGTACGAGCAGTACTTC. Translated, it gives CASSEKWGYEQYF. The chain links TRBV6-1 to TRBJ2-7, with D perhaps TRBD1 or TRBD2 (5 bases each). Germline loops: CDR1 MNHNS, CDR2 SASEGT. V was shortened by 3 bases and J by 4 bases, with 10 bases between the two germline ends. This CDR3 has 13 residues.

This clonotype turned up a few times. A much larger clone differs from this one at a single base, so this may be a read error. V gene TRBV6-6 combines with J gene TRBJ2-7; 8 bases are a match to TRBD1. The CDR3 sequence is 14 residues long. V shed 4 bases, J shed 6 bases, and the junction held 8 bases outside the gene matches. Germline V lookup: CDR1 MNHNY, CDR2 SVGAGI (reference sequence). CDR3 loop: CASSCDRGISEQYF. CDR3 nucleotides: TGTGCCAGCAGTTGTGACAGGGGTATCTCCGAGCAGTACTTC.

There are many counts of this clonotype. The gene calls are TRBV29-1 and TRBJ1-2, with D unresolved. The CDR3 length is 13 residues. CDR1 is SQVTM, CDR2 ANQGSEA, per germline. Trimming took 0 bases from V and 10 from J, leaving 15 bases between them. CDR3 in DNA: TGCAGCGTTGAAGAACCGGGAAGGCTGAACTACACCTTC. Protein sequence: CSVEEPGRLNYTF.

The CDR3 sequence is CASNPSRMLRGANVLTF. In DNA form, the CDR3 reads TGTGCCAGCAACCCCTCTAGAATGCTCCGCGGGGCCAACGTCCTGACTTTC. The chain carries TRBV6-1 and TRBJ2-6; D is ambiguous. This CDR3 region has 17 residues. Trimming took off 7 bases at V and 4 bases at J, with 20 bases between the two ends. Germline CDR1 is MNHNS and CDR2 is SASEGT.

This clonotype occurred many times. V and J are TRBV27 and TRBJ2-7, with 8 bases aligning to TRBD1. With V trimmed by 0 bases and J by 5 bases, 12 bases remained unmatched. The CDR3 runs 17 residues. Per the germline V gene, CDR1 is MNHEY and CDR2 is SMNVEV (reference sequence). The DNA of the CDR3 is TGTGCCAGCAGTTTATCGCCCGCCGCAGGGGGCATCAACGAGCAGTACTTC. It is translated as CASSLSPAAGGINEQYF.

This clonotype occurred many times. CDR3 nucleotides: TGTGCCAGCATCCCGGGGCAGTACAATGAGCAGTTCTTC. Protein product: CASIPGQYNEQFF. The rearrangement uses TRBV7-2 and TRBJ2-1; D possibly matches TRBD1 or TRBD2 (5 bases each). The CDR3 contains 13 residues. Germline V gives CDR1 SGHTA, CDR2 FQGNSA. Trimming took 7 bases from V and 4 from J, leaving 11 bases between them.

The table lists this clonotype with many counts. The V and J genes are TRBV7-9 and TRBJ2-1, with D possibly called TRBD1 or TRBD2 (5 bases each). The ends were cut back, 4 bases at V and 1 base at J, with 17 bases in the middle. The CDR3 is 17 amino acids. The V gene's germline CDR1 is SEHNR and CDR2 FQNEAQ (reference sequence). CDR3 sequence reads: CASSSGPRGLSYNEQFF. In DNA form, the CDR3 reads TGTGCCAGCAGCTCCGGGCCACGGGGCCTATCCTACAATGAGCAGTTCTTC.